These T cell receptor beta chains were read from a single sample in a study of T-cell reconstitution after alpha-beta-depleted transplantation in children. Using its own MiXCR run on the PCR reads, TCRdb lists one record per CDR3 protein. The table shows some 590,000 distinct CDR3 sequences, with about 11% occurring only once. The sequencing used PBMCs from the stem cell graft donor, collected from the stem cell graft. These receptors were obtained from a human donor who donated a stem cell graft to a child with acute myeloid leukemia. CDR3s include the opening cysteine and the closing phenylalanine or tryptophan. The D gene is left open where the match is weak. Part of the rows lack a size; the others show once, few, many or a class for expanded clones.

V gene	CDR3 length	J gene	clone size	D gene	CDR3 DNA	CDR3 protein
TRBV7-2	11	TRBJ2-1	few	-	TGTGCCAGCACCCAACAGAATGAGCAGTTCTTC	CASTQQNEQFF
TRBV18	14	TRBJ2-6	-	-	TGTGCCAGCTCACCCGAGGTTGGGGCCAACGTCCTGACTTTC	CASSPEVGANVLTF
TRBV28	15	TRBJ2-2	-	-	TGTGCCAGCAGTCCCCCCCGCGGCGGCACCGGGGAGCTGTTTTTT	CASSPPRGGTGELFF
TRBV19	15	TRBJ2-7	once	TRBD2	TGTGCCAGTAGTATGGCTAGCGGGAGTTTTTCCGAGCAGTACTTC	CASSMASGSFSEQYF
TRBV29-1	16	TRBJ2-1	few	TRBD2	TGCAGCGTTGGAGTATTTAGCGGGAGCTCCTACAATGAGCAGTTCTTC	CSVGVFSGSSYNEQFF
TRBV7-9	16	TRBJ2-7	-	TRBD2	TGTGCCAGCAGCTTAAAGACTAGCGGGAGTGGTTACGAGCAGTACTTC	CASSLKTSGSGYEQYF
TRBV6-2/TRBV6-3	14	TRBJ2-7	-	TRBD2	TGTGCCAGCACCTCAAGCGGGAGCTCCTACGAGCAGTACTTC	CASTSSGSSYEQYF
TRBV7-8	15	TRBJ2-2	once	-	TGTGCCAGCAGCCCTTTAGTACTAAACACCGGGGAGCTGTTTTTT	CASSPLVLNTGELFF
TRBV6-1	14	TRBJ1-2	-	TRBD1	TGTGCCAGCACGAATGGACAGGGTAACCATGGCTACACCTTC	CASTNGQGNHGYTF
TRBV12-3/TRBV12-4	15	TRBJ2-1	-	TRBD2	TGTGCCAGCAGTTCGACTAGCGGAGACTACAATGAGCAGTTCTTC	CASSSTSGDYNEQFF
TRBV4-2	14	TRBJ2-3	-	-	TGTGCCAGCAGCCCATCCGGGCCTGTGAATACGCAGTATTTT	CASSPSGPVNTQYF
TRBV29-1	16	TRBJ2-2	-	TRBD2	TGCAGCGTTCTTAGCGGGAGGCGATCAGCCACCGGGGAGCTGTTTTTT	CSVLSGRRSATGELFF
TRBV6-2/TRBV6-3	12	TRBJ2-7	-	-	TGTGCCAGCAGTCGGTGGGGTAACGAGCAGTACTTC	CASSRWGNEQYF
TRBV29-1	14	TRBJ2-2	many	TRBD2	TGCAGCGTTGGACTAGCGGGAGGGGTCGGGGAGCTGTTTTTT	CSVGLAGGVGELFF
TRBV6-2/TRBV6-3	14	TRBJ2-5	-	-	TGTGCCAGCAGGGGGGGGGGACATTCGGAGACCCAGTACTTC	CASRGGGHSETQYF
TRBV7-9	13	TRBJ1-2	-	-	TGTGCCAGCAGCCCCATATCGAAAGGAGGCTACACCTTC	CASSPISKGGYTF
TRBV6-5	15	TRBJ1-5	-	TRBD1	TGTGCCAGCAGTAATCGGGACAGGGGGAATCAGCCCCAGCATTTT	CASSNRDRGNQPQHF
TRBV28	13	TRBJ1-5	few	-	TGTGCCAGCAGTCTACAGGTTGAGGAGCCCCAGCATTTT	CASSLQVEEPQHF
TRBV20-1	13	TRBJ2-2	-	-	TGCAGTGTTATGCTAGGTGGGATCGGGGAGCTGTTTTTT	CSVMLGGIGELFF
TRBV12-3/TRBV12-4	12	TRBJ2-1	few	TRBD2	TGTGCCAGCAGTTTAGAGGCTAGCGGGAAGTTCTTC	CASSLEASGKFF
TRBV28	14	TRBJ2-3	few	-	TGTGCCAGCAGTCACTCGGGCGGGTCGGATACGCAGTATTTT	CASSHSGGSDTQYF
TRBV15	17	TRBJ2-1	-	TRBD2	TGTGCCACCAGCAGCTTTCCTAGCGGGAGCTCCTACAATGAGCAGTTCTTC	CATSSFPSGSSYNEQFF
TRBV3-1	14	TRBJ2-1	-	-	TGTGCCAGCAGGTGGGCGGGGCCCGTGAGTGAGCAGTTCTTC	CASRWAGPVSEQFF
TRBV6-1	16	TRBJ1-5	-	TRBD1	TGTGCCAGCAGTACCCGGGACAGGCTTAGCAATCAGCCCCAGCATTTT	CASSTRDRLSNQPQHF
TRBV5-1	16	TRBJ2-5	-	-	TGCGCCAGCAGTCAGGATCCGGGACGTTATCAAGAGACCCAGTACTTC	CASSQDPGRYQETQYF
TRBV2	14	TRBJ1-1	-	-	TGTGCCAGCAGTGACCGGTATGGTAACACTGAAGCTTTCTTT	CASSDRYGNTEAFF
TRBV2	14	TRBJ1-1	few	-	TGTGCCAGCAGTGAACGGAGGGGTGGCACTGAAGCTTTCTTT	CASSERRGGTEAFF
TRBV20-1	15	TRBJ2-2	many	-	TGCAGTGCTAGCGTCCTAGTTTCCGGGACCGGGGAGCTGTTTTTT	CSASVLVSGTGELFF
TRBV2	14	TRBJ2-2	-	TRBD1	TGTGCCACCCGGACAGGGGGGAACACCGGGGAGCTGTTTTTT	CATRTGGNTGELFF
TRBV12-3/TRBV12-4	14	TRBJ2-2	few	TRBD1	TGTGCCAGCAGTTTGCAGGGGGTATCCGGGGAGCTGTTTTTT	CASSLQGVSGELFF
TRBV6-5	18	TRBJ2-2	few	TRBD2	TGTGCCAGCAGTTACTCCCTAGCGGCCATTCTTGGGAACGGGGAGCTGTTTTTT	CASSYSLAAILGNGELFF
TRBV7-1	16	TRBJ2-5	few	TRBD2	TGTGCCAGCAGCTCAGGACTAGCGGGTAAAGGGGAGACCCAGTACTTC	CASSSGLAGKGETQYF
TRBV27	16	TRBJ2-2	few	TRBD1	TGTGCCAGCAGCCCACGGGACAGGGGGATAGTCGGGGAGCTGTTTTTT	CASSPRDRGIVGELFF
TRBV28	17	TRBJ2-7	-	TRBD2	TGTGCCAGCAGTCTCATACCTGGGACTAGCGGAGCCTACGAGCAGTACTTC	CASSLIPGTSGAYEQYF
TRBV7-8	13	TRBJ2-3	-	TRBD2	TGTGCCAGCAGCCACCGGGGGGAGGATACGCAGTATTTT	CASSHRGEDTQYF
TRBV7-9	15	TRBJ1-6	few	TRBD1	TGTGCCAGCAGCTTTCGACAGGGGAGTAATTCACCCCTCCACTTT	CASSFRQGSNSPLHF
TRBV12-3/TRBV12-4	14	TRBJ1-2	-	-	TGTGCCAGCAGTTTCACAGCGCTCCTCTATGGCTACACCTTC	CASSFTALLYGYTF
TRBV5-1	12	TRBJ1-2	-	-	TGCGCCAGCAGCTGGACGAACTATGGCTACACCTTC	CASSWTNYGYTF
TRBV25-1	14	TRBJ2-1	-	-	TGTGCCAGCAGTGGCGGACTGTTAGACAATGAGCAGTTCTTC	CASSGGLLDNEQFF
TRBV6-1	14	TRBJ2-7	-	-	TGTGCCAGCAGGGAGGGATCGGCACTGAAAGAGCAGTACTTC	CASREGSALKEQYF
TRBV6-2/TRBV6-3	14	TRBJ1-6	many	-	TGTGCCAGCAGTTCAGCAGTCATGAATTCACCCCTCCACTTT	CASSSAVMNSPLHF
TRBV29-1	13	TRBJ2-7	many	TRBD2	TGCAGCGTCGGACTAGCGGGACCCCACGAGCAGTACTTC	CSVGLAGPHEQYF
TRBV20-1	13	TRBJ1-5	-	-	TGCAGTGCTAGAGATTTTAGCAATCAGCCCCAGCATTTT	CSARDFSNQPQHF
TRBV28	14	TRBJ1-2	-	TRBD1	TGTGCCAGCAGTGGTAGACAGGGGGCAAGGGGCTACACCTTC	CASSGRQGARGYTF
TRBV7-8	15	TRBJ1-5	-	TRBD1	TGTGCCAGCAGTGGGGGGACAGGGGGAAATCAGCCCCAGCATTTT	CASSGGTGGNQPQHF
TRBV20-1	14	TRBJ2-7	-	TRBD2	TGCAGTGCTAGGTTACTAGCGGGCACCTACGAGCAGTACTTC	CSARLLAGTYEQYF
TRBV20-1	15	TRBJ1-4	few	TRBD1	TGCAGTGCTTCTCGCACCGGGACAGATAATGAAAAACTGTTTTTT	CSASRTGTDNEKLFF
TRBV7-9	14	TRBJ2-7	many	TRBD1	TGTGCCAGCAGCCTACCGGGACAGGGGTACGAGCAGTACTTC	CASSLPGQGYEQYF
TRBV20-1	16	TRBJ1-5	-	TRBD1	TGCAGTGCTAGAGATTCCCGACAGGGTGGGAATCAGCCCCAGCATTTT	CSARDSRQGGNQPQHF
TRBV21-1	16	TRBJ2-5	few	-	TGTGCCAGCAGCATCATAAGCGGGAGGGTTTGGGAGACCCAGTACTTC	CASSIISGRVWETQYF
TRBV5-1	14	TRBJ2-7	-	-	TGCGCCAGCAGCCTTAGGGACGGCGGCGGCGAGCAGTACTTC	CASSLRDGGGEQYF
TRBV6-5	14	TRBJ2-7	few	TRBD1	TGTGCCAGCAGTTACTTGGGACAGGGTGGCGAGCAGTACTTC	CASSYLGQGGEQYF
TRBV5-4	14	TRBJ2-7	few	-	TGTGCCAGCAGCTTGGACCAAGGCTACTACGAGCAGTACTTC	CASSLDQGYYEQYF
TRBV12-3/TRBV12-4	12	TRBJ2-4	few	-	TGTGCCAGCACTCCTGGGCCGGGTATTCAGTACTTC	CASTPGPGIQYF
TRBV24-1	12	TRBJ2-5	many	-	TGTGCCACCAGCGACCCGGGCTCGGGCCAGTACTTC	CATSDPGSGQYF
TRBV30	13	TRBJ1-2	-	-	TGTGCCTGGAGTTTTGACAGACTCTATGGCTACACCTTC	CAWSFDRLYGYTF